This T cell receptor beta chain emerged from a study of T cell responses to AZD1222 COVID-19 vaccine. Looking at the study overall: Whether given at about 4 or about 12 weeks, second doses were pooled. Overall study findings and caveats: A mostly white British donor set with more females was recruited, and clonal diversity was possibly underestimated. Repertoire sampling was restricted to post-peak T cell response timepoints. Nearly half of spike-specific TCRs reportedly go after variant regions that carry no mutations.

A remark on this clone: No antigen is known for it.

The CDR3 is 16 residues long. Per the germline V gene, CDR1 is SGHTA and CDR2 is FQGNSA. V lost 4 bases and J lost 0, with 12 bases in between. Sequencing was performed with immunoSEQ multiplex PCR; in TCRdb, only in-frame clones are kept and a portion is missing. This table holds approximately 110,000 clones, approximately 90% found once. The clonotype originates from an adult in good health. Here the sequenced sample was peripheral blood, taken on day 0 of AZD1222 vaccination. This chain links TRBV7-2 with TRBJ1-4; D is unclear. The CDR3 DNA reads TGTGCCAGCAGCTCCCATTCGGGGACAACTAATGAAAAACTGTTTTTT. This gives the protein CASSSHSGTTNEKLFF.